The entry below gives a single T cell receptor beta chain sequence along with its context. Its specificity is unknown. The data belong to a study of T cell responses to AZD1222 COVID-19 vaccine. Notes on the study in general: The study found vaccine-associated CD4 TCRs spanning spike, dominant at 160-218 and 743-854. White British people made up most donors, females outnumbered males, and clonal diversity was possibly underestimated. The study sampled repertoires only after the peak T cell response.

Generated by immunoSEQ multiplex PCR, the TCRdb table keeps only in-frame clones and is missing some. The table shows around 120,000 clones, with roughly nine tenths occurring only once. The CDR3 has 13 residues. V lost 4 bases to trimming and J lost 8 bases; unmatched junction nucleotides: 10. The germline V gene encodes CDR1 SQVTM and CDR2 ANQGSEA. The receptor was derived from an adult in good health. The V and J genes are TRBV29-1 and TRBJ1-1, with TRBD1 matching 7 bases. The sample consisted of peripheral blood, taken on day 0 of AZD1222 vaccination. Written as DNA, the CDR3 is TGCAGCGTTGCGGGACAGCACATCCCCGAAGCTTTCTTT. As protein: CSVAGQHIPEAFF.